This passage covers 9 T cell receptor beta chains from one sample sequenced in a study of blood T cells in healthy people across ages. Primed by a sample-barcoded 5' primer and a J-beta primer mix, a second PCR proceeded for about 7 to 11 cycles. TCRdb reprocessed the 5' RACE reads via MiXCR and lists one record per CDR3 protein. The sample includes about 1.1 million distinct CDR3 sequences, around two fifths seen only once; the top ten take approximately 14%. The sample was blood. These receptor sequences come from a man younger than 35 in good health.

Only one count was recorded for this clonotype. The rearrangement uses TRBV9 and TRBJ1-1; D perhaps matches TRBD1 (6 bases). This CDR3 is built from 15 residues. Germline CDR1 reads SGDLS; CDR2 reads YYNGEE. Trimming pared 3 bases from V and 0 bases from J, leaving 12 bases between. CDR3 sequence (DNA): TGTGCCAGCAGCGCAGTACAGGGATTGAACACTGAAGCTTTCTTT. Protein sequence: CASSAVQGLNTEAFF.

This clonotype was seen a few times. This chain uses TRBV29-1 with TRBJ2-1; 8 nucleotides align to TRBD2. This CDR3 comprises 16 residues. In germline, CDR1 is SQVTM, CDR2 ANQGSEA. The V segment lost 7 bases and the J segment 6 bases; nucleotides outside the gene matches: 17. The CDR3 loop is CSGLTVAGTPGNEQFF. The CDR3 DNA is TGCAGCGGACTTACCGTAGCGGGAACCCCCGGCAATGAGCAGTTCTTC.

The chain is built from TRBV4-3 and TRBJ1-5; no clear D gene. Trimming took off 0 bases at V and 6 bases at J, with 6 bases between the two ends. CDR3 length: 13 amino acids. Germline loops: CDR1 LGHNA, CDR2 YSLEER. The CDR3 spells CASSQEQFQPQHF. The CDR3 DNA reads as TGCGCCAGCAGCCAAGAGCAGTTTCAGCCCCAGCATTTT.

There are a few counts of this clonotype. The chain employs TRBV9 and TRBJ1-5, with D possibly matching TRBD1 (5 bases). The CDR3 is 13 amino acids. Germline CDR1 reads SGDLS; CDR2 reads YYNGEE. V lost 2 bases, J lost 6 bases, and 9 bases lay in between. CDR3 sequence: CASSVRGAQPQHF. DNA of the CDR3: TGTGCCAGCAGCGTCCGCGGGGCTCAGCCCCAGCATTTT.

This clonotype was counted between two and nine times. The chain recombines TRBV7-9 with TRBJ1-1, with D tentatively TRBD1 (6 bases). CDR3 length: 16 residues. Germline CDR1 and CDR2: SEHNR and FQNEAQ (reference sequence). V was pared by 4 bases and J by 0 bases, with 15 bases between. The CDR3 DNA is TGTGCCAGCAGCTCTCAACGGACAGAAATGAACACTGAAGCTTTCTTT. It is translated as CASSSQRTEMNTEAFF. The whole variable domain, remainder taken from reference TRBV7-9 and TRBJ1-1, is DTGVSQNPRHKITKRGQNVTFRCDPISEHNRLYWYRQTLGQGPEFLTYFQNEAQLEKSRLLSDRFSAERPKGSFSTLEIQRTEQGDSAMYLCASSSQRTEMNTEAFFGQGTRLTVV.

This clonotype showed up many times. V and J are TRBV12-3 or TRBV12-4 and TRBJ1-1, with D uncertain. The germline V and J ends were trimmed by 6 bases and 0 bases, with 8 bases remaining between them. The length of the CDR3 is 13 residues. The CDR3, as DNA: TGTGCCAGCAGCTCCGCCTTGAACACTGAAGCTTTCTTT. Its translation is CASSSALNTEAFF.

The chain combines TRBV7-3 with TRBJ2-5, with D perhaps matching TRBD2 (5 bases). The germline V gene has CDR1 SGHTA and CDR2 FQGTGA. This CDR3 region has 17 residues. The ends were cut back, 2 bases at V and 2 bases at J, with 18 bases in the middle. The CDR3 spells CASSLGSGSPRQETQYF. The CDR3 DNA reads TGTGCCAGCAGCTTAGGTTCGGGGTCCCCTCGACAAGAGACCCAGTACTTC.

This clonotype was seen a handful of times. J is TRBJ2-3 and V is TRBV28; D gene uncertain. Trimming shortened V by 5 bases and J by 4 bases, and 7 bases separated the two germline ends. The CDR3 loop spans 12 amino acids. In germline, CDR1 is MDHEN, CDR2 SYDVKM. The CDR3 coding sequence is TGTGCCAGCAGTCCTATAGCAGATACGCAGTATTTT. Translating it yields CASSPIADTQYF.

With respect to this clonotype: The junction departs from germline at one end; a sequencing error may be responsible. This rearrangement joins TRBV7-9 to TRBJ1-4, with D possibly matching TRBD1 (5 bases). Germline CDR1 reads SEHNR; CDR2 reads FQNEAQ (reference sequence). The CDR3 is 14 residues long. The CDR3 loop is CTSSKQASNEKLFF. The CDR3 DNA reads TGTACCAGCAGCAAACAGGCGTCTAATGAAAAACTGTTTTTT.